This T cell receptor (beta chain) was profiled in a study of CD8+ T cells in alopecia areata (dated by TCRdb to the late 2010s). For context, the study as a whole: The treated patients took part in an open-label pilot trial in which moderate-to-severe alopecia areata was treated with oral tofacitinib at 5 to 10 mg twice daily. High-throughput TCRbeta sequencing was used to examine T cell clonal expansion in alopecia areata in both the C3H/HeJ mouse model and human patients. In humans, TCRbeta sequencing was performed on scalp tissue and on sorted CD4+ and CD8+ peripheral blood T cells from healthy controls and from patients with patchy or totalis/universalis alopecia areata. Patients stayed on tofacitinib for 6 to 18 months and then had 6 months of follow-up off drug so that delayed response and recurrence could be assessed. The SALT score, which quantifies the percentage of affected scalp surface area, was used to measure disease severity in treated patients. Clonality in the scalp was compared among normal scalp (n=4), patchy alopecia areata scalp (n=8), and alopecia totalis/universalis scalp (n=8). TCRbeta CDR3 regions were amplified by immunoSEQ multiplex PCR using 35 Vbeta forward and 13 Jbeta reverse primers. RNA came from the PAXgene miRNA kit for fixed scalp, the miRNeasy kit for PBMCs, and the RNeasy kit for mouse skin. Biopsies were taken from tofacitinib-treated patients at baseline and again at 4 and 24 weeks into treatment, and several of those patients also had a later scalp biopsy. General conclusions and limits of the study: Lesional scalp, especially in alopecia totalis/universalis, showed higher clonality and more expanded CD8+ clones than normal scalp, suggesting antigenic drive. During tofacitinib treatment, many expanded lesional clones remained in scalp and blood, and this persistence may partly explain relapse after treatment is stopped. Unlike mouse skin, which is dominated by gammadelta T cells, normal human skin has resident alphabeta T cells that are also sequenced, and this complicates analysis of the scalp TCR repertoire. With tofacitinib, both scalp clonality and the number of expanded CD8+ clones among the top 100 scalp clones went down significantly. Because the treated cohort was small and included a single nonresponder, larger studies are needed to assess links between baseline CD8+ expansion and response. Compared with mice, TCR sequences shared between patients were less clear, possibly partly because of HLA diversity across the patient population.

From the germline V gene (reference sequence), CDR1 is DFQATT and CDR2 is SNEGSKA. Cut back by 4 bases and 5 bases, the V and J ends lie 8 bases apart. The CDR3 has 11 amino acids, counting the end cysteine and phenylalanine. This entry keeps only the CDR3 DNA: 33 bases, framed from base 1. A note on this clone: Its recognized antigen is unknown. No much larger clone exists at a distance of one base, and base qualities are not known.

Libraries were built with the immunoSEQ multiplex PCR assay. To provide template for TCR sequencing, every sample had RNA extracted and reverse transcribed into cDNA. First-strand cDNA was synthesized using SuperScript III with a 2:1 mix of oligo-dT and random hexamers. A synthetic immune receptor repertoire was used to assess amplification bias, and residual bias was removed computationally. The authors processed their data as follows. Raw reads were preprocessed to remove errors, and CDR3 was defined by IMGT conventions from the conserved cysteine to phenylalanine. Clonality was computed as 1 minus the Shannon entropy, with the entropy normalized by log2 of the number of productive unique TCRs. Scalp TCRbeta sequences were cross-referenced with sorted blood CD4 and CD8 repertoires so that the CD4 or CD8 identity of scalp clones could be inferred. TCRdb retrieved this table from immuneACCESS and kept in-frame rearrangements only. Not all clones are present; in checked studies, unresolved V genes account for under half, and no reason is known for the remainder. The V and J calls and clone size are taken from that table; D and trimming were inferred from the DNA. The sample yields 150,000 to 200,000 clones; 58% were counted once. More than 5.5% of the sample is held by the ten biggest clonotypes.

Taken with the paper, the label for time point translates to: 24 weeks on oral tofacitinib. According to the study, the label for this sample's treatment or condition signals: oral pan-JAK inhibitor, 5-10 mg twice daily. Lesional scalp punch biopsies and peripheral blood were collected from alopecia areata patients. PBMCs were separated by density centrifugation and stained for CD3, CD4 and CD8, after which CD4+ and CD8+ T cells were sorted on a FACSAria. The starting material was CD4+ T cells sorted from blood, obtained at week 24, from a patient treated with tofacitinib. In this chain, TRBV20-1 is recombined with TRBJ2-5; the D segment might be TRBD1 or TRBD2, since each matches 6 bases. This clonotype was obtained from a human donor with alopecia areata. The CDR3 has the sequence CSAKGGETQYF. The nucleotide sequence reads TGCAGTGCTAAGGGGGGTGAGACCCAGTACTTC.